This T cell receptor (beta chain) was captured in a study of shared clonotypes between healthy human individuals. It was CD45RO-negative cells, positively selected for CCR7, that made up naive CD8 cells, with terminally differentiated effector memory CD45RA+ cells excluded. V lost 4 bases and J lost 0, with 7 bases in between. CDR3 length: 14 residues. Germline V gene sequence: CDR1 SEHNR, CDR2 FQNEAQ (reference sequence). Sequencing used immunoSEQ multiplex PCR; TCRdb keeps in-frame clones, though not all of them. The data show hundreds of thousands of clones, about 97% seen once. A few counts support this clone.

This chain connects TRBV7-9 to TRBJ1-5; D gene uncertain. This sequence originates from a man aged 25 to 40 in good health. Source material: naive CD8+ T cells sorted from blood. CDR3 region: CASSSDYSNQPQHF. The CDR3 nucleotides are TGTGCCAGCAGCTCGGACTATAGCAATCAGCCCCAGCATTTT.